This T cell receptor beta chain was retrieved from a study of metastatic and nonmetastatic thyroid tumors. Study context: Repertoires from blood and tumor or nodule tissue of malignant and benign thyroid patients were compared. Study-wide results and caveats: Malignant thyroid tumors reportedly had TCR beta diversity that was significantly higher than in benign nodules, in blood and tumor.

Thyroid surgery was performed in patients who had received no treatment beforehand. Original processing notes: A classifier for distant metastasis in papillary thyroid cancer was constructed using CDR3 differences observed across clinicopathological groups. TCRdb reprocessed the PCR reads via MiXCR. TCRdb's processing, not the authors', yielded these V and J calls. The sample includes around 8,000 clones, approximately 32% seen only once; the top ten take roughly 10%. The V and J ends lost 4 bases and 7 bases, in that order; junction bases with no gene match: 6. The CDR3 has 14 amino acids. Germline V lookup: CDR1 SGHAT, CDR2 FQNNGV. This clone is classed as medium-sized. Antigen: not known.

The chain combines TRBV11-2 with TRBJ2-1; 8 nucleotides line up with TRBD2. Sequenced: tumor tissue. This TCR came from a female donor with papillary thyroid cancer or a benign thyroid nodule (not recorded which). Some clones in this sample may be carry-over from other donors' samples. CDR3: CASSYTSGVNEQFF. The CDR3 DNA reads as TGTGCCAGCAGCTACACTAGCGGAGTTAATGAGCAGTTCTTC.